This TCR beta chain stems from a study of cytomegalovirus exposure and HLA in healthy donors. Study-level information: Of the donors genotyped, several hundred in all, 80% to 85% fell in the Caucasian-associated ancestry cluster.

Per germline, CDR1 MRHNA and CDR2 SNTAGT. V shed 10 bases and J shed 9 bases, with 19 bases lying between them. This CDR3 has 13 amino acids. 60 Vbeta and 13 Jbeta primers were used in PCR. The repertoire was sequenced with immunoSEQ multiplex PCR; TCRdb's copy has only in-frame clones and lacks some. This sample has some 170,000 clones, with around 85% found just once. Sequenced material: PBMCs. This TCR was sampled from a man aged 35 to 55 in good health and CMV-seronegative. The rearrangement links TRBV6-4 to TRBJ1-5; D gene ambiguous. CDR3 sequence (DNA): TGTGCCACAATAGTGGCGATCCGAGGGCCCCAGCATTTT. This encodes CATIVAIRGPQHF.